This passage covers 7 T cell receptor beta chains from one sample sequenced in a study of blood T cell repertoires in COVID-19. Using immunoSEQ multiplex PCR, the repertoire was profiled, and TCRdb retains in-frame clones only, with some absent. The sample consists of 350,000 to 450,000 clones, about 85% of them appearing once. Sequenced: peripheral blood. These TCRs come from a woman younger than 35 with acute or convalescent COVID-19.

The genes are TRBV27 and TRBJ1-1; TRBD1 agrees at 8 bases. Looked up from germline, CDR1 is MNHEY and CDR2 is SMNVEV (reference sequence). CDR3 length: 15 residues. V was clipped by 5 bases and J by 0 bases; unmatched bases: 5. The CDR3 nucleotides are TGTGCCAGCAGTCGGACAGGGTCGATGAACACTGAAGCTTTCTTT. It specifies CASSRTGSMNTEAFF.

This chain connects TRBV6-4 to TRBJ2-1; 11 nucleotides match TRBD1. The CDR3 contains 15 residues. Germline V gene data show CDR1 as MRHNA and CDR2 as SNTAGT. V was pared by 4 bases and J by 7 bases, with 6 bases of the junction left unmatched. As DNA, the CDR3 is TGTGCCAGCAGTGCCGGGACAGGGGGTGATAATGAGCAGTTCTTC. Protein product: CASSAGTGGDNEQFF.

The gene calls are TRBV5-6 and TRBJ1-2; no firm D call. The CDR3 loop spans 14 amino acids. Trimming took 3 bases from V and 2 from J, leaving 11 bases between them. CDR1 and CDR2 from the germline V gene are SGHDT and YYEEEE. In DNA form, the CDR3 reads TGTGCCAGCAGCTCGGTGGGCAGCAACTATGGCTACACCTTC. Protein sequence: CASSSVGSNYGYTF.

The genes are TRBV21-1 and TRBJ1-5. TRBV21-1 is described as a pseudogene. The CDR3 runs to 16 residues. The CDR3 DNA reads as TGTGCCAGCAGCAAAGCCGGGGGGTCGTGCAATCAGCCCCAGCATTTT. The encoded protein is CASSKAGGSCNQPQHF.

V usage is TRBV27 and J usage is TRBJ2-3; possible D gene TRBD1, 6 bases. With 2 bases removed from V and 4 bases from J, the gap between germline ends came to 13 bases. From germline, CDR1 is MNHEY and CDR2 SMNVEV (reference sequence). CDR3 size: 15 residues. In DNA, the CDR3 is TGTGCCAGCAGTTTAAGGGGACACCTACCAGATACGCAGTATTTT. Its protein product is CASSLRGHLPDTQYF.

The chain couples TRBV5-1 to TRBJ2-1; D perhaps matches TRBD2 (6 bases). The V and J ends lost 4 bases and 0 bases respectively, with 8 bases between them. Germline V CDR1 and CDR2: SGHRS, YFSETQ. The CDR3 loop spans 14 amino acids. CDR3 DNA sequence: TGCGCCAGCAGCGACGGGAGCTCCTACAATGAGCAGTTCTTC. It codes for CASSDGSSYNEQFF.

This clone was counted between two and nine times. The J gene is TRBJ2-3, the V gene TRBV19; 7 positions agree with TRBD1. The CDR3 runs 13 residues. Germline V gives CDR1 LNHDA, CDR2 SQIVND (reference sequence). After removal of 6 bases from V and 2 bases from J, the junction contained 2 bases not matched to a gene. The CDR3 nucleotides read TGTGCCAGTAGGGGGACAGCCACAGATACGCAGTATTTT. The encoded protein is CASRGTATDTQYF.